These 2 T cell receptor beta chains were sequenced from one sample in a study of vaccination and CD4 T cells after COVID-19. No antigens are known for them. Treatment specified: roughly 10-day PBMC culture with coronavirus spike peptide pools or control peptides (ViraFEST assay). With the Oncomine TCR Beta short-read assay, DNA from cultured CD4+ T cells was sequenced. TCRdb re-analysed the PCR reads in MiXCR, keeping a single row per CDR3 protein. This table holds approximately 16,000 distinct CDR3 sequences, about 53% found once. This material consisted of CD4+ T cells from blood, cultured in vitro, taken before SARS-CoV-2 vaccination. Receptors were obtained from a human donor who had recovered from COVID-19.

V and J are TRBV7-2 and TRBJ2-2; 12 bases match TRBD2. This CDR3 has 17 amino acids. The V gene end was trimmed by 5 bases and the J gene end by 7 bases; junction bases not matched to a gene: 11. Germline V CDR1 and CDR2: SGHTA, FQGNSA. The chain's CDR3 is CASSKPTSGGSRGELFF. The CDR3 nucleotides are TGTGCCAGCAGCAAACCAACTAGCGGGGGGTCGCGCGGGGAGCTGTTTTTT. The full variable domain, its missing parts supplied by reference TRBV7-2 and TRBJ2-2, is GAGVSQSPSNKVTEKGKDVELRCDPISGHTALYWYRQSLGQGLEFLIYFQGNSAPDKSGLPSDRFSAERTGGSVSTLTIQRTQQEDSAVYLCASSKPTSGGSRGELFFGEGSRLTVL.

CDR3 DNA: TGTGCCATCAGTTCCGAGCGGGGGGCTTATTCCGGGGAGCTGTTTTTT. It translates to CAISSERGAYSGELFF. The chain joins TRBV10-3 to TRBJ2-2; 9 bases match TRBD2. This CDR3 has 16 residues. Germline V gene sequence: CDR1 ENHRY, CDR2 SYGVKD. The V segment lost 5 bases and the J segment 6 bases; nucleotides outside the gene matches: 10.